This T cell receptor (beta chain) stems from a study of T-cell memory formation after mild COVID-19. CDR1 and CDR2 from the germline V gene are SGHRS and YFSETQ. V was shortened by 4 bases and J by 2 bases, with 24 bases between the two germline ends. This CDR3 has 18 residues. TCRdb re-derived calls from the 5' RACE reads in MiXCR, one entry per CDR3 protein. The table includes around 320,000 distinct CDR3 sequences, 15% to 20% detected once. This clonotype has a handful of counts. This TCR was sampled from a man younger than 30 who had mild COVID-19 (a few samples of this study predate the infection). Cell type and time point are not known. Sequenced sample: PBMCs or a T cell subset sorted from them (not recorded which). The J gene is TRBJ2-5, the V gene TRBV5-1, with D tentatively TRBD1 (7 bases). CDR3 sequence: CASSHRRGPGSLQETQYF. The CDR3 nucleotides read TGCGCCAGCAGCCACCGGAGGGGGCCGGGGTCCCTACAAGAGACCCAGTACTTC.